The present TCR beta chain was sequenced within a study of cytomegalovirus exposure and HLA in healthy donors. Study observations and caveats: Accurate prediction of most subjects' HLA-A and HLA-B alleles from TCR beta sequences was reported. The presence/absence work took it that sequencing depth was about the same across donors. A classifier reportedly called cytomegalovirus status with high sensitivity and specificity.

In the PCR, 60 Vbeta and 13 Jbeta primers were used. The repertoire was sequenced with immunoSEQ multiplex PCR; TCRdb's copy has only in-frame clones and lacks some. The sample includes around 210,000 clones, more than 75% of them seen just once. The ends were cut back, 5 bases at V and 8 bases at J, with 13 bases in the middle. Germline V gene sequence: CDR1 LNHNV, CDR2 YYDKDF (reference sequence). The length of the CDR3 is 13 residues. Details on this clone: No antigen is known for it.

Sequenced input: PBMCs. The chain uses TRBV15 and TRBJ1-3; tentatively, D is TRBD1 (5 bases). This TCR came from a male donor in good health and CMV-seropositive. CDR3 sequence: CATSGGDGDTIYF. As DNA, the CDR3 is TGTGCCACCAGCGGGGGGGATGGGGACACCATATATTTT.